The entry that follows covers one TCR beta chain sequence. Antigen: not known. Across several immunoSEQ plates, the genomic DNA of each subset was split evenly. Data came from immunoSEQ multiplex PCR; TCRdb stores just in-frame clones and leaves some out. The table includes a few million clones, 90% to 95% detected once. There are 15 residues in the CDR3. V gave up 4 bases and J gave up 7 bases, with 20 bases separating them. The germline gives CDR1 SGHDT, CDR2 YYEEEE. This entry belongs to a study of shared clonotypes between healthy human individuals. Study results and caveats: Sample collection involved blood only; tissue repertoires are likely different. Memory subsets generally showed lower estimated richness than naive subsets.

Within Nashville, Tennessee resided all donors, each a Caucasian adult. This sequence joins TRBV5-6 and TRBJ1-1; TRBD1 might be the D (5 bases). The receptor was isolated from a man aged 18-30 years in good health. Some clones in this sample may be carry-over from other donors' samples. Sequencing used naive CD4+ T cells from PBMCs. Subset indicated: CD45RA+ positively selected. The CDR3 here is CASSLGPFERVEAFF. The CDR3 nucleotides are TGTGCCAGCAGCCTGGGACCCTTCGAGAGGGTTGAAGCTTTCTTT.